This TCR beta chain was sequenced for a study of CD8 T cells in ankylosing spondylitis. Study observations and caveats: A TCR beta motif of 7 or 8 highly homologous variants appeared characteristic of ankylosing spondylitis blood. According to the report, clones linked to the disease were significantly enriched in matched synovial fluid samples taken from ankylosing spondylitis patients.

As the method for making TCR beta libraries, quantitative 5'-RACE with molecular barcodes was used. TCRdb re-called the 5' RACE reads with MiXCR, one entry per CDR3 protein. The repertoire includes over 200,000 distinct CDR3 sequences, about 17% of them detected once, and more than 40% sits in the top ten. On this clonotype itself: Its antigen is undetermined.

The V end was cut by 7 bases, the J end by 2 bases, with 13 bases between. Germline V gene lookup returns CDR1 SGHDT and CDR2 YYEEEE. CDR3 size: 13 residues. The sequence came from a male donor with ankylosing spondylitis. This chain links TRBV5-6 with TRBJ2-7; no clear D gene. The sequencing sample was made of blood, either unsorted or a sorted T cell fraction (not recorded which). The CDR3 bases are TGTGCCAGCCGTCAGAGAGCAACCTACGAGCAGTACTTC. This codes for CASRQRATYEQYF.